This TCR beta chain was found in a study of OX40 agonist ivuxolimab in advanced cancers. Study in general: Three partial responders included one hepatocellular carcinoma patient and two cutaneous melanoma patients. Study results and caveats: Circulating CD4+ and CD8+ T cells showed clonal expansion by week 6 at 0.1 to 3.0 mg/kg.

The trim removed 4 bases at V and 6 bases at J, leaving 6 bases unmatched. CDR3 length: 15 residues. Germline CDR1 is LNHDA and CDR2 is SQIVND (reference sequence). Comment on this clone: Its antigen is not identified.

Clones were sequenced by immunoSEQ multiplex PCR, and TCRdb holds only the in-frame ones, with some missing. The table has fewer than 75,000 clones, roughly 89% seen once. This sample comprised CD4+ or CD8+ T cells sorted from blood, obtained in a trial of the OX40 agonist ivuxolimab. V usage is TRBV19 and J usage is TRBJ2-2, with 9 bases matching TRBD2. The TCR was taken from an adult with an advanced solid tumor such as melanoma, head and neck, liver or kidney cancer. The CDR3 protein is CASSKGGRAPGELFF. In DNA, the CDR3 is TGTGCCAGTAGTAAGGGCGGGAGGGCCCCCGGGGAGCTGTTTTTT.